Each of the 11 T cell receptor beta chains below was sequenced from the same sample in a study of control samples from healthy donors and cancer patients. Assay: immunoSEQ multiplex PCR; the TCRdb copy retains only in-frame clones and omits some. The sample lists 170,000 or so clones, about 93% occurring once. The sequenced material came from blood. Source of these receptors: a man aged 18 to 29 in good health.

The rearrangement uses TRBV9 and TRBJ2-3; 9 nucleotides line up with TRBD2. Losses at the gene ends were 4 bases for V and 2 bases for J; bases not matched to a gene: 11. The CDR3 is 17 residues long. Per the germline V gene, CDR1 is SGDLS and CDR2 is YYNGEE. The CDR3 DNA is TGTGCCAGCAGCCCGCGCGGGGCGGGGGGGATCACAGATACGCAGTATTTT. Its protein product is CASSPRGAGGITDTQYF.

The CDR3 spells CASRLQQGAWTYGYTF. The DNA of the CDR3 is TGCGCCAGCAGACTCCAACAGGGAGCGTGGACCTATGGCTACACCTTC. The V and J genes are TRBV4-1 and TRBJ1-2, with a possible D match to TRBD1 (6 bases). Trimming removed 6 bases at V and 4 bases at J, with 21 bases between. Germline lookup yields CDR1 MGHRA and CDR2 YSYEKL. CDR3 length equals 16 residues.

The chain uses TRBV12-3 or TRBV12-4 and TRBJ2-1; TRBD1 matches 7 bases. The CDR3 has 13 residues. The trim removed 5 bases at V and 4 bases at J, leaving 2 bases unmatched. CDR3 loop: CASSPTGYNEQFF. The CDR3 DNA reads as TGTGCCAGCAGTCCGACAGGGTACAATGAGCAGTTCTTC.

V gene TRBV14 combines with J gene TRBJ2-1; TRBD1 might be the D (6 bases). The CDR3 covers 15 residues. V was cut by 4 bases and J by 2 bases, with 12 bases left in between. Germline V lookup: CDR1 SGHDN, CDR2 FVKESK. The CDR3 loop is CASSLIRGTYNEQFF. In DNA form, the CDR3 reads TGTGCCAGCAGCCTTATCAGGGGTACCTACAATGAGCAGTTCTTC.

The rearrangement uses TRBV28 and TRBJ2-7, with 11 bases aligning to TRBD1. After removal of 6 bases from V and 2 bases from J, the junction contained 12 bases not matched to a gene. The CDR3 is 17 residues long. The V gene's germline CDR1 is MDHEN and CDR2 SYDVKM. CDR3 sequence reads: CASRPGPGQGVPYEQYF. CDR3 nucleotides: TGTGCCAGCAGACCAGGACCGGGACAGGGGGTGCCCTACGAGCAGTACTTC. Combining the CDR3 with reference TRBV28 and TRBJ2-7 gives the whole variable domain DVKVTQSSRYLVKRTGEKVFLECVQDMDHENMFWYRQDPGLGLRLIYFSYDVKMKEKGDIPEGYSVSREKKERFSLILESASTNQTSMYLCASRPGPGQGVPYEQYFGPGTRLTVT.

This rearrangement joins TRBV9 to TRBJ2-3; D could derive from TRBD1 or TRBD2 (6 bases each). Germline CDR1 SGDLS, CDR2 YYNGEE. CDR3 length equals 14 residues. V was clipped by 2 bases and J by 3 bases, with 10 bases between them. The CDR3 loop reads CASSVRGATDTQYF. Written as DNA, the CDR3 is TGTGCCAGCAGCGTGAGGGGGGCAACAGATACGCAGTATTTT.

The V and J genes are TRBV12-3 or TRBV12-4 and TRBJ2-3; no clear D. The CDR3 length is 10 residues. V was clipped by 4 bases and J by 6 bases, with 2 bases between them. The DNA of the CDR3 is TGTGCCAGCAGTTCCGATACGCAGTATTTT. Its protein is CASSSDTQYF.

The CDR3 protein is CATSYGFNYGYTF. CDR3 DNA: TGTGCCACCAGTTACGGATTTAACTATGGCTACACCTTC. The chain recombines TRBV24-1 with TRBJ1-2; no clear D. The germline CDR1 and CDR2 sequences are KGHDR and SFDVKD. This CDR3 comprises 13 residues. V shed 6 bases and J shed 1 base, with 8 bases lying between them.

V usage is TRBV30 and J usage is TRBJ1-6; the match to TRBD1 covers 11 bases. The length of the CDR3 is 16 residues. The junction had 8 bases not matched to a gene; V was cut back by 0 bases and J by 10 bases. Germline-derived CDR1 and CDR2 are GTSNPN and SVGIG (reference sequence). CDR3 in DNA: TGTGCCTGGAGTGTTGGAGGGACAGGGGGTGAATCACCCCTCCACTTT. Its protein is CAWSVGGTGGESPLHF. Full variable domain (missing parts from reference TRBV30 and TRBJ1-6): SQTIHQWPATLVQPVGSPLSLECTVEGTSNPNLYWYRQAAGRGLQLLFYSVGIGQISSEVPQNLSASRPQDRQFILSSKKLLLSDSGFYLCAWSVGGTGGESPLHFGNGTRLTVT.

The chain uses TRBV9 and TRBJ2-3; D not resolved. The CDR3 is 13 residues long. Trimming took off 6 bases at V and 5 bases at J, with 13 bases between the two ends. The germline V gene encodes CDR1 SGDLS and CDR2 YYNGEE. The CDR3 sequence is CASTKIPLDTQYF. DNA of the CDR3: TGTGCCAGCACGAAAATCCCGTTAGATACGCAGTATTTT. Using reference TRBV9 and TRBJ2-3 for the parts outside the CDR3, the full variable domain is DSGVTQTPKHLITATGQRVTLRCSPRSGDLSVYWYQQSLDQGLQFLIQYYNGEERAKGNILERFSAQQFPDLHSELNLSSLELGDSALYFCASTKIPLDTQYFGPGTRLTVL.

This clone came up once. The chain carries TRBV25-1 and TRBJ2-5; 7 nucleotides match TRBD1. The CDR3 spans 15 residues. Germline CDR1 reads MGHDK; CDR2 reads SYGVNS. With V trimmed by 6 bases and J by 1 base, 8 bases remained unmatched. The CDR3, as DNA: TGTGCCAGCAGCCGAGGGGGCATAGGCCAAGAGACCCAGTACTTC. Translated: CASSRGGIGQETQYF.